Below, one T cell receptor beta chain is given with its context. The sample comes from a study of blood T cell repertoires in COVID-19. For the study at large: Specimens from acute and convalescent COVID-19 originated in the United States, Italy and Spain. PBMCs, B-cell-depleted T cells, or T cells provided the cDNA or gDNA that made up the material.

CDR3 size: 18 residues. Between the trimmed V and J ends, which lost 4 bases and 2 bases, there was a span of 21 bases. CDR1 and CDR2 (germline): MGHRA, YSYEKL. Methods used by the authors: Estimated nucleated cell counts came from reference gene primer amplification. Assay used: immunoSEQ multiplex PCR; TCRdb lists only in-frame clones, some missing. That table gives V, J and clone size, and the DNA gave D and trimming. The sample lists around 140,000 clones, around 89% occurring once. The chain recombines TRBV4-1 with TRBJ1-3, with D maybe TRBD1 (5 bases). Material for sequencing was peripheral blood. The sequence was obtained from a man over 45 with acute or convalescent COVID-19. The DNA of the CDR3 is TGCGCCAGCAGCCGCTTCCCACCACTGACAGCCCCTGGAAACACCATATATTTT. It encodes CASSRFPPLTAPGNTIYF.